The rows below give T cell receptor beta chains drawn from one sample of a study of low-dose radiotherapy and immunotherapy resistance in tumors. From the reads, TCRdb called clonotypes with MiXCR, one entry per CDR3 protein. Of tens of thousands of distinct CDR3 sequences detected, over 15% appear once; the ten largest clones hold roughly 2.8%. The sequences come from PBMCs, collected before treatment. These receptors were taken from a male donor with prostate cancer. Each CDR3 is given with its conserved first and last residue. A D gene is named only where the DNA matches it firmly. Clone sizes are given selectively: once, few, many, or a class where the clone is expanded.

d_call j_call v_call clone_size cdr3_nt cdr3_aa
TRBD1 TRBJ2-1 TRBV11-2 medium-sized TGTGCCAGCAGTGCCAGGGGGCGAAAGTACAATGAGCAGTTCTTC CASSARGRKYNEQFF
NA TRBJ2-5 TRBV7-2 many TGTGCCAGCAGAAGGTCAAGACCCGGGACCCAGTACTTC CASRRSRPGTQYF
TRBD2 TRBJ2-1 TRBV30 many TGTGCCTGGAGTGTACGAGCGGGGGTTGGCGAGCAGTTCTTC CAWSVRAGVGEQFF
NA TRBJ2-2 TRBV12-3/TRBV12-4 many TGTGCCAGCAGTTTTAGAACGGGCGGGGAGCTGTTTTTT CASSFRTGGELFF
TRBD1 TRBJ2-7 TRBV7-6 many TGTGCCAGCGGACAGGGTAAAGGCCCCTACGAGCAGTACTTC CASGQGKGPYEQYF
TRBD1 TRBJ2-1 TRBV29-1 many TGCAGCGTTGTAGGGACAGGGGGCTACAATGAGCAGTTCTTC CSVVGTGGYNEQFF
TRBD1 TRBJ1-2 TRBV29-1 many TGCAGCGTTGTTTCAGGGGGGTATGGCTACACCTTC CSVVSGGYGYTF
TRBD2 TRBJ2-3 TRBV3-1 many TGTGCCAGCAGCCAAGATTACCCCGAGCTAGCGGGGGGAACGACTGATACGCAGTATTTT CASSQDYPELAGGTTDTQYF
NA TRBJ1-5 TRBV10-3 NA TGTGCCATCAGCAATAGCAATCAGCCCCAGCATTTT CAISNSNQPQHF
TRBD1 TRBJ1-2 TRBV18 many TGTGCCAGCACATTATCGGGACAGGCCTATGGCTACACCTTC CASTLSGQAYGYTF
NA TRBJ1-5 TRBV11-2 many TGTGCCAGCAGCTTAAGGGGTGGTCAGCCCCAGCATTTT CASSLRGGQPQHF
NA TRBJ2-1 TRBV19 NA TGTGCCAGTTCCCTCCGGTCCTCCGAGGAGCAGTTCTTC CASSLRSSEEQFF
TRBD2 TRBJ2-5 TRBV20-1 many TGCAGTGCTGGGGGGCGGGGGGCGCAGACCCAGTACTTC CSAGGRGAQTQYF
NA TRBJ1-3 TRBV7-3 many TGTGCCAGCAGCTTAACGCCAGGAAACACCATATATTTT CASSLTPGNTIYF
TRBD2 TRBJ2-1 TRBV5-8 NA TGTGCCAGCAGTTGGGCGGGAGGACCCGGTAGTGAGCAGTTCTTC CASSWAGGPGSEQFF
NA TRBJ2-5 TRBV12-5 many TGTGCTAGTGGTTTGAGGGGGGCATACCAAGAGACCCAGTACTTC CASGLRGAYQETQYF
NA TRBJ1-4 TRBV4-2 many TGTGCCAGCAGCCAAACCTCAGGAAATAATGAAAAACTGTTTTTT CASSQTSGNNEKLFF
TRBD2 TRBJ2-3 TRBV20-1 many TGCAGTGCTAGAGCAACTAGCGGGGGGTCTTATACGCAGTATTTT CSARATSGGSYTQYF
NA TRBJ1-2 TRBV12-3/TRBV12-4 many TGTGCCAGCAGTCCGACGCCTGGTGGCTACACCTTC CASSPTPGGYTF
TRBD1 TRBJ2-6 TRBV2 many TGTGCCAGCAGGGGGACAGGGGGCAACTCTGGGGCCAACGTCCTGACTTTC CASRGTGGNSGANVLTF
TRBD2 TRBJ2-5 TRBV5-4 many TGTGCCAGCAGCCCGGGACTAGCGGCAGAGACCCAGTACTTC CASSPGLAAETQYF
NA TRBJ1-1 TRBV2 many TGTGCCAGCAGTGAAGAGCAGGGAACCGAAGCTTTCTTT CASSEEQGTEAFF
NA TRBJ2-5 TRBV11-2 many TGTGCCAGCAGCTTACGGGCGGGTAGGGAGACCCAGTACTTC CASSLRAGRETQYF
NA TRBJ1-4 TRBV20-1 many TGCAGTGTAGGACGGTTAAATGAAAAACTGTTTTTT CSVGRLNEKLFF
NA TRBJ2-2 TRBV6-5 many TGTGCCAGCAGTTACTCGCCAGGGGCTACCGAGGGTGGGGAGCTGTTTTTT CASSYSPGATEGGELFF
NA TRBJ2-7 TRBV12-3/TRBV12-4 many TGTGCCAGCAGACCGACAGGAGCCTACGAGCAGTACTTC CASRPTGAYEQYF
TRBD2 TRBJ2-1 TRBV6-5 many TGTGCCACCGGGAGGGGGGATGAGCAGTTCTTC CATGRGDEQFF
NA TRBJ2-7 TRBV20-1 many TGCAGTGCAAACCGACTCAGGGACTCCTACGAGCAGTACTTC CSANRLRDSYEQYF
NA TRBJ2-7 TRBV7-3 many TGTGCCAGCGATGGGTTCTCGAACTACGAGCAGTACTTC CASDGFSNYEQYF
NA TRBJ2-3 TRBV20-1 many TGCAGTGCTAGAGGGGGAGCTAGGGGCCACAGGAGTACGCAGTATTTT CSARGGARGHRSTQYF
NA TRBJ2-3 TRBV29-1 many TGCAGCGTTGGGGGGGCTAGCACAGATACGCAGTATTTT CSVGGASTDTQYF
NA TRBJ2-1 TRBV6-1 NA TGTGCCAGCAGTAGGGTGGCCAATGAGCAGTTCTTC CASSRVANEQFF
NA TRBJ2-1 TRBV9 many TGTGCCAGCGAAATGGGGGGCGGTGAGCAGTTCTTC CASEMGGGEQFF
NA TRBJ2-3 TRBV6-2/TRBV6-3 many TGTGCCAGCAGTCCCCATGTGCGCACAGATACGCAGTATTTT CASSPHVRTDTQYF
NA TRBJ1-1 TRBV5-1 many TGCGCCAGCAGCTGGATGGACAGTGACACTGAAGCTTTCTTT CASSWMDSDTEAFF
NA TRBJ1-2 TRBV12-3/TRBV12-4 few TGTGCCAGCGTCGACAGAACCATGTATGGCTACACCTTC CASVDRTMYGYTF
TRBD2 TRBJ2-1 TRBV3-1 many TGTGCCAGCAGCCCTAGCGGGGTGGGTGAGCAGTTCTTC CASSPSGVGEQFF
NA TRBJ2-5 TRBV9 NA TGTGCCAGCAGCCCCGAGGGGGGTATACAAGAGACCCAGTACTTC CASSPEGGIQETQYF
TRBD2 TRBJ2-3 TRBV5-1 many TGCGCCAGCAGCCCACAAGGAGCTAGCGGGGGCACAGATACGCAGTATTTT CASSPQGASGGTDTQYF
NA TRBJ2-7 TRBV9 many TGTGCCAGCAGCACGCAGGGGTCCACCTACGAGCAGTACTTC CASSTQGSTYEQYF
NA TRBJ1-5 TRBV12-3/TRBV12-4 many TGTGCCAGCACCCTGGGGGGGTACCATCAGCCCCAGCATTTT CASTLGGYHQPQHF
TRBD1 TRBJ2-2 TRBV24-1 many TGTGCCACCAGTGACCCCCCCGGACAGGGGAGTACCGGGGAGCTGTTTTTT CATSDPPGQGSTGELFF
NA TRBJ1-5 TRBV2 many TGTGCCACCGCAACGGGGGGCAATCAGCCCCAGCATTTT CATATGGNQPQHF
NA TRBJ2-7 TRBV5-1 many TGCGCCAGCAGCCACGACGGACAGCCCTACGAGCAGTACTTC CASSHDGQPYEQYF
TRBD1 TRBJ1-3 TRBV4-1 NA TGCGCCAGCAGCCAAGAGGGGCCACAGGGGGTTGGAAACACCATATATTTT CASSQEGPQGVGNTIYF
TRBD2 TRBJ2-1 TRBV7-6 many TGTGCCAGCAGCTTAGTCGGGGGGGCCGCGAATGAGCAGTTCTTC CASSLVGGAANEQFF
NA TRBJ1-1 TRBV12-3/TRBV12-4 few TGTGCCAGCAGTTTTGGACCCGAGGGCGCTGAAGCTTTCTTT CASSFGPEGAEAFF
NA TRBJ2-2 TRBV19 many TGTGCCAGTAACGTCCTGAACACCGGGGAGCTGTTTTTT CASNVLNTGELFF
NA TRBJ2-1 TRBV30 many TGTGCCTGGGGGACCGGGGCGACGCAGTTCTTC CAWGTGATQFF
TRBD2 TRBJ2-7 TRBV2 many TGTGCCAGCAGCGGTCCGGGGGGCTACGAGCAGTACTTC CASSGPGGYEQYF
NA TRBJ1-1 TRBV20-1 many TGCAGTGCTAGAGAGGGGGTTGACACTGAAGCTTTCTTT CSAREGVDTEAFF
NA TRBJ2-3 TRBV4-3 NA TGCGCCATCAGCCAACTAGGAACAGATACGCAGTATTTT CAISQLGTDTQYF
TRBD1 TRBJ1-2 TRBV11-2 many TGTGCCAGCAGCTTAGATGGGACAGCAAACTATGGCTACACCTTC CASSLDGTANYGYTF